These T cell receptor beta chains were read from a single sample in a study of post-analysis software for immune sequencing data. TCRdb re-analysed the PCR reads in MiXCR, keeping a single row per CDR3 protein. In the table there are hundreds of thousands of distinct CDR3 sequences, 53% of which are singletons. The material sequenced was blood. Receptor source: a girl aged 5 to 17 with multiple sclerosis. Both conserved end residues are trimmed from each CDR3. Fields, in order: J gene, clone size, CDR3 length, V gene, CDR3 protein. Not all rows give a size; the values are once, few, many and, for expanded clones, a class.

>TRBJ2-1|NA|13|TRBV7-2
ASSSGTARTYEQF
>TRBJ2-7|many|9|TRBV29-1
SVATSYEQY
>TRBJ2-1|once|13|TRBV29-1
SALRLAVSYNEQF
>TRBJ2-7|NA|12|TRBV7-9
ASSNDGITYEQY
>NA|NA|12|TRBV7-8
ASSLARERETQY
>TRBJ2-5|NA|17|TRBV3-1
ASSQDGLAGGPNQETQY
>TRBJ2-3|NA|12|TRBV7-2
ASSLEISGDTQY
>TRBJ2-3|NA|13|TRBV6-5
ASGGTSGTTDTQY
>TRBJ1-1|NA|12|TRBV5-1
ASSQNLQNTEAF
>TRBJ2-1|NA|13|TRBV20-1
SASRGLAGGHEQF